These T cell receptor beta chains were read from a single sample in a study of T cell responses to AZD1222 COVID-19 vaccine. The assay was immunoSEQ multiplex PCR, and TCRdb's table has in-frame clones only and misses some. In the table there are about 190,000 clones, roughly 92% of which are singletons. The starting material was peripheral blood, obtained on day 0 of AZD1222 vaccination. These receptors all stem from an adult in good health. Each CDR3 is given with its conserved first and last residue. Each record gives: J gene, V gene, CDR3 protein.

J: TRBJ2-5; V: TRBV3-1/TRBV3-2; CDR3: CASSQRRTLQETQYF
J: TRBJ2-2; V: TRBV7-9; CDR3: CASSLGEGTGELFF
J: TRBJ2-7; V: TRBV13; CDR3: CASSLRLFSYEQYF
J: TRBJ2-7; V: TRBV19; CDR3: CASSGMGSYEQYF
J: TRBJ1-1; V: TRBV5-6; CDR3: CASSFYSRDTEAFF
J: TRBJ2-2; V: TRBV28; CDR3: CASSQSGGTGELFF
J: TRBJ1-2; V: TRBV2; CDR3: CASSADSNYGYTF
J: TRBJ1-6; V: TRBV11-2; CDR3: CASSLGPGNNSPLHF
J: TRBJ1-1; V: TRBV10-3; CDR3: CAISTGGENTEAFF
J: TRBJ1-5; V: TRBV7-8; CDR3: CASSLGFSQPQHF
J: TRBJ1-3; V: TRBV7-2; CDR3: CASSLGPGSSGNTIYF